This T cell receptor (beta chain) was documented in a study of T cell repertoires in cytomegalovirus infection. TCRdb re-called the reads with MiXCR, one entry per CDR3 protein. The sample yields around 310,000 distinct CDR3 sequences, roughly 15% seen once. Regarding this clonotype: Its specificity is unknown.

This CDR3 comprises 15 residues. V was shortened by 0 bases and J by 3 bases, with 12 bases between the two germline ends. Germline CDR1 SGHRS, CDR2 YFSETQ. The study's findings and limits: HLA-C-restricted CMV clonotypes gave the most frequent clonotype in two of eight donors.

The clonotype was recovered from a human donor in good health (CMV status not recorded). Some clones in this sample may be carry-over from other donors' samples. This chain links TRBV5-1 with TRBJ1-1, with a weak D call TRBD1 (6 bases). The sequencing sample was made of PBMCs. The CDR3 coding sequence is TGCGCCAGCAGCTTGGACAGGGAAACAGACACTGAAGCTTTCTTT. It specifies CASSLDRETDTEAFF.